Below, one T cell receptor beta chain is given with its context. Additional DNA sequences in this sample encode the identical CDR3. V was clipped by 6 bases and J by 12 bases; unmatched bases: 9. Germline CDR1 is MNHNS and CDR2 is SASEGT. The CDR3 has 12 residues. This entry belongs to a study of cytomegalovirus exposure and HLA in healthy donors. Study at large: Around 80 million unique TCR sequences came from HLA-typed donors in an early release.

PCR amplification relied on 60 Vbeta primers (plus 13 Jbeta primers). Sequenced by immunoSEQ multiplex PCR; TCRdb stores in-frame clones only, minus some. This sample's clone table lists around 120,000 clones. The chain recombines TRBV6-1 with TRBJ1-1; 8 nucleotides line up with TRBD1. The specimen sequenced was PBMCs. The sequence derives from a man aged 50 or older in good health and CMV-seronegative. The CDR3 loop reads CASRDQGAYPFF. The CDR3 nucleotides are TGTGCCAGCAGAGACCAGGGGGCTTATCCTTTCTTT.